This T cell receptor (beta chain) was profiled in a study of T cell responses to AZD1222 COVID-19 vaccine. Study results and caveats: Just a handful of people given AZD1222 tested seropositive at baseline.

Of note for this clone: Its antigen is undetermined.

Data came from immunoSEQ multiplex PCR; TCRdb stores just in-frame clones and leaves some out. This table has about 150,000 clones, just over 90% appearing once. The CDR3 runs 16 residues. Germline CDR1 is SGHDT and CDR2 is YYEEEE. The germline V and J ends were trimmed by 4 bases and 4 bases, with 18 bases remaining between them. This material consisted of peripheral blood, taken on day 0 of MenACWY control vaccination. The V call is TRBV5-6, the J call TRBJ2-1, with a possible D match to TRBD2 (7 bases). The source is an adult in good health. The CDR3 DNA follows: TGTGCCAGCAGCCCCCCTCGGGGGGCGGGATACAATGAGCAGTTCTTC. Its translation: CASSPPRGAGYNEQFF.